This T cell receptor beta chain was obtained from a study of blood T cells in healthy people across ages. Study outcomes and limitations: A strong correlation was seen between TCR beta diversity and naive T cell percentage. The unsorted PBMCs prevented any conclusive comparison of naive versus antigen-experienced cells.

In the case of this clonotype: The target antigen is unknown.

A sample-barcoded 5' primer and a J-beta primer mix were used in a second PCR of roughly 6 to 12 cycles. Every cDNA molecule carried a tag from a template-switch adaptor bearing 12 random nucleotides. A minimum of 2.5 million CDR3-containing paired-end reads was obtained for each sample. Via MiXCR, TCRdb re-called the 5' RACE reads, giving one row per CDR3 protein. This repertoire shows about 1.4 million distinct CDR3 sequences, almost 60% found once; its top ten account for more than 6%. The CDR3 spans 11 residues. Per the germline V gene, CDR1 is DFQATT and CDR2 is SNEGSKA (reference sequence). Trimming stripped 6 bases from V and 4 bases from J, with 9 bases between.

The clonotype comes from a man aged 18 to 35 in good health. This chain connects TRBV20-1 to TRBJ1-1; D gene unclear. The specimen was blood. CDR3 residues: CSAYSSTEAFF. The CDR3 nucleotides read TGCAGTGCGTATTCGTCCACTGAAGCTTTCTTT.